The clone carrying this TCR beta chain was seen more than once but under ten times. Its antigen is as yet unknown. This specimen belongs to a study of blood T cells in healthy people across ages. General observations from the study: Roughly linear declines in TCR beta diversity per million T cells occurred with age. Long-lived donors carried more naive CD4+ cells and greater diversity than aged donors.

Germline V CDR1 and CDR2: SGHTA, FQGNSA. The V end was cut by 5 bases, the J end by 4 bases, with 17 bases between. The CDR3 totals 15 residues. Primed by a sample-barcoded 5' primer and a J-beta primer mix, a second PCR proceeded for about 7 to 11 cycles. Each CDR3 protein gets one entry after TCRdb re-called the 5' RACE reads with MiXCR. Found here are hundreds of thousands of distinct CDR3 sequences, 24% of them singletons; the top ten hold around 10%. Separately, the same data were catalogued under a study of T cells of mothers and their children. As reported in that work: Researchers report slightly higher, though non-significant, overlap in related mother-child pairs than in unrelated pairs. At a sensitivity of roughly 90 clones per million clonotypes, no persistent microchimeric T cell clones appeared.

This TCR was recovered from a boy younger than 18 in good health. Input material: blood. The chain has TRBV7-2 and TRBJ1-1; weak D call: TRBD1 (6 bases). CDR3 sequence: CASSPGGGGGTEAFF. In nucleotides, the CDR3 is TGTGCCAGCAGCCCCGGAGGGGGTGGAGGCACTGAAGCTTTCTTT.